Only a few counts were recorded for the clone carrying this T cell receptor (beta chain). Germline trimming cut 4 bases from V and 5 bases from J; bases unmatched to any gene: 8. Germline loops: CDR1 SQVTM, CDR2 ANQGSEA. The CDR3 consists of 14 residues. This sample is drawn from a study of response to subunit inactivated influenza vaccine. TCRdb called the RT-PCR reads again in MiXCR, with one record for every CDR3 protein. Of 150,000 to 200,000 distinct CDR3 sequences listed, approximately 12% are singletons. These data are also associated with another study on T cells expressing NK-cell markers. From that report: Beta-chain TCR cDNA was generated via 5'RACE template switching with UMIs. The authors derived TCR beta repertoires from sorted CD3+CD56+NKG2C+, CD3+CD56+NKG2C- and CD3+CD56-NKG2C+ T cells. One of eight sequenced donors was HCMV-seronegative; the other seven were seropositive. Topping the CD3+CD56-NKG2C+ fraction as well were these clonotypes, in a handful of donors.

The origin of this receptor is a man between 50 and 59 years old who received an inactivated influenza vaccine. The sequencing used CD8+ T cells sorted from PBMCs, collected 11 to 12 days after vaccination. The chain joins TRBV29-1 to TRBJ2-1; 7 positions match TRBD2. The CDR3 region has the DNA TGCAGCGTTGCGGGGGGTCCTCGGCACAATGAGCAGTTCTTC. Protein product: CSVAGGPRHNEQFF.